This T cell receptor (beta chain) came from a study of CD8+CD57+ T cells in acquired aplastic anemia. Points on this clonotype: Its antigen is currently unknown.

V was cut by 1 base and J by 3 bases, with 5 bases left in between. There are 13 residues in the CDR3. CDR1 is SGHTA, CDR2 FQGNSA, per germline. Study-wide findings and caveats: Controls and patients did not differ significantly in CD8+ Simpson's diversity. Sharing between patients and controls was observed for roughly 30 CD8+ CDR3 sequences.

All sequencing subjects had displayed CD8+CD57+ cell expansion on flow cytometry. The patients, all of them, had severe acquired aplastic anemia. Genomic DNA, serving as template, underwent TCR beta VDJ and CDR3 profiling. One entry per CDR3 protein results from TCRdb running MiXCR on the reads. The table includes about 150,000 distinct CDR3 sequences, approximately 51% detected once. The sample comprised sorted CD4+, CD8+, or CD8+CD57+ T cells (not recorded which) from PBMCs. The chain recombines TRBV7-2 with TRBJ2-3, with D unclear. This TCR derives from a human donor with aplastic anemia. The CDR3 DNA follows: TGTGCCAGCAGCTTAGTAGTGACAGATACGCAGTATTTT. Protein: CASSLVVTDTQYF.